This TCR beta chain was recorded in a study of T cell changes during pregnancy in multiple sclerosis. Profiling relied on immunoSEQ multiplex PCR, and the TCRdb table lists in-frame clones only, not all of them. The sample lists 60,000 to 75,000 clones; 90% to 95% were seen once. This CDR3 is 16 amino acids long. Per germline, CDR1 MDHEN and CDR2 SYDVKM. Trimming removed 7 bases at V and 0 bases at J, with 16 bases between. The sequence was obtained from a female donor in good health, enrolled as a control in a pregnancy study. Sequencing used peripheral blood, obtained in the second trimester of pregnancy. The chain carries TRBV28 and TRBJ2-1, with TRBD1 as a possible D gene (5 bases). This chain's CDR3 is CASNPVDQGSYNEQFF. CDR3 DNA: TGTGCCAGCAACCCCGTGGATCAGGGCTCCTACAATGAGCAGTTCTTC.